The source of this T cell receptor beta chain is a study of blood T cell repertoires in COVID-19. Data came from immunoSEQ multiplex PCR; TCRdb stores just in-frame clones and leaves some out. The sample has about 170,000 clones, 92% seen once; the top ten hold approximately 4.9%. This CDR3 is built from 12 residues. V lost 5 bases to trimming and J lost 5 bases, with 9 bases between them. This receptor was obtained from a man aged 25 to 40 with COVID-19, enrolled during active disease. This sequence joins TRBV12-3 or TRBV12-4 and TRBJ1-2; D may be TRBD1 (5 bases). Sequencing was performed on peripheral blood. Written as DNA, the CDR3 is TGTGCCAGCAGTCGGGGGGGGTATGGCTACACCTTC. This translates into CASSRGGYGYTF.